The present entry profiles one T cell receptor beta chain with its context. The antigen is not known. This record belongs to a study of monozygotic twins with inflammatory bowel disease. Study-level findings and limits: Using the inverse Simpson index, IBD patients had lower TCRbeta diversity than healthy co-twins.

This CDR3 is 16 amino acids long. Germline assignment: CDR1 LNHNV and CDR2 YYDKDF (reference sequence). UMIs that included a 6-nucleotide sample barcode were added by template switching, which took place during cDNA synthesis. The study subjected TCRalpha and TCRbeta cDNA to two nested PCRs of around 15 and 9 cycles. TCRdb reprocessed the 5' RACE reads; each CDR3 protein has one entry and no DNA is given. The table lists roughly 100,000 distinct CDR3 sequences, with approximately 2% in the top ten. The source material was blood. The rearrangement links TRBV15 to TRBJ2-1; TCRdb reports TRBD2, a call that lacks DNA to check it against. The origin of this receptor is a human donor with ulcerative colitis or Crohn's disease, or a healthy co-twin of an affected twin (not recorded which). CDR3 residues: CATSRKLAGSYNEQFF.